The present T cell receptor beta chain was sequenced within a study of identical twins. Each CDR3 protein gets one entry after TCRdb re-called the 5' RACE reads with MiXCR. Of 400,000 to 500,000 distinct CDR3 sequences in the sample, less than 20% were seen once. This clonotype was detected only a few times. What it recognizes is unknown. The CDR3 loop spans 14 amino acids. Looked up from germline, CDR1 is DFQATT and CDR2 is SNEGSKA (reference sequence). The V end was cut by 0 bases, the J end by 2 bases, with 11 bases between. Healthy Caucasians supplied all donations. General study findings and limits: Abundant beta clonotypes from cord blood had fewer insertions, unlike memory repertoires, which showed none. Diverse VJ usage suggested most zero-insertion clonotypes were not invariant T cells.

The sequence was collected from a man aged 45-60 years in good health. The chain combines TRBV20-1 with TRBJ2-7, with D perhaps matching TRBD2 (6 bases). Sequencing used naive T cells sorted from blood. CDR3 region: CSARDVRGTYEQYF. In nucleotides, the CDR3 is TGCAGTGCTAGAGACGTGCGGGGAACCTACGAGCAGTACTTC.